One TCR beta chain is described in this entry. Its target is unknown. This record comes from a study of T cell responses to AZD1222 COVID-19 vaccine. CDR1 is MNHNS, CDR2 SASEGT, per germline. The CDR3 is made up of 13 amino acids. Trimming took off 0 bases at V and 7 bases at J, with 9 bases between the two ends. Sequencing was performed with immunoSEQ multiplex PCR; in TCRdb, only in-frame clones are kept and a portion is missing. This sample carries around 100,000 clones, around nine tenths of them seen once, and the ten largest clones take about 19%. Study results and limitations: Vaccination with two AZD1222 doses was followed by a rise in Spike-specific TCR breadth and depth. It was only a handful of AZD1222 recipients who were seropositive at baseline.

The sequenced sample was peripheral blood, obtained on day 0 of AZD1222 vaccination. The sequence was collected from an adult in good health. This chain links TRBV6-1 with TRBJ1-1; D gene ambiguous. The CDR3 DNA sequence: TGTGCCAGCAGTGAAGCGCTTGTAGGTGAAGCTTTCTTT. Amino acids: CASSEALVGEAFF.